These 9 T cell receptor beta chains were all obtained from the same sample, sequenced in a study of shared clonotypes between healthy human individuals. Profiling relied on immunoSEQ multiplex PCR, and the TCRdb table lists in-frame clones only, not all of them. The table shows about 2 million clones, with approximately 94% occurring only once. Positive CCR7 selection of CD45RO-negative cells yielded the naive CD8 cells, and terminally differentiated effector memory CD45RA+ cells were excluded. The sample comprised naive CD8+ T cells sorted from blood. These receptors all stem from a young man in good health.

The chain combines TRBV9 with TRBJ2-5, with 9 bases aligning to TRBD2. CDR1 is SGDLS, CDR2 YYNGEE, per germline. The CDR3 contains 15 residues. V lost 3 bases and J lost 4; bases outside the gene matches: 7. The CDR3 nucleotides are TGTGCCAGCAGCGCCGGCGGGAGGGCCCCAGAGACCCAGTACTTC. Its protein is CASSAGGRAPETQYF. The complete variable domain, with remaining parts taken from reference TRBV9 and TRBJ2-5, reads DSGVTQTPKHLITATGQRVTLRCSPRSGDLSVYWYQQSLDQGLQFLIQYYNGEERAKGNILERFSAQQFPDLHSELNLSSLELGDSALYFCASSAGGRAPETQYFGPGTRLLVL.

The rearrangement links TRBV30 to TRBJ2-5; 7 nucleotides line up with TRBD1. This CDR3 comprises 14 residues. Germline CDR1 reads GTSNPN; CDR2 reads SVGIG (reference sequence). The J segment lost 2 bases and the V segment lost 2 bases, leaving 5 bases of the junction unmatched. CDR3 protein: CAWSPLTGQETQYF. CDR3 DNA: TGTGCCTGGAGTCCATTGACAGGGCAAGAGACCCAGTACTTC.

This clone was seen a few times. For the CDR3, the DNA is TGTGCCAGCAGCTTAGTGGCAGGGGATGGCTACACCTTC. This gives the protein CASSLVAGDGYTF. The chain carries TRBV13 and TRBJ1-2, with D tentatively TRBD1 (6 bases). V lost 1 base and J lost 6, with 9 bases in between. The germline V gene encodes CDR1 PRHDT and CDR2 FYEKMQ (reference sequence). The length of the CDR3 is 13 residues.

For this clone: Other DNA sequences in this specimen translate into the identical CDR3. V usage is TRBV28 and J usage is TRBJ1-3; D may be TRBD1 (5 bases). Looked up from germline, CDR1 is MDHEN and CDR2 is SYDVKM. V was pared by 3 bases and J by 7 bases, with 13 bases between. This CDR3 has 14 amino acids. The CDR3 sequence: CASSFQGTGNTIYF. Written as DNA, the CDR3 is TGTGCCAGCAGTTTTCAGGGCACGGGGAACACCATATATTTT.

The gene calls are TRBV7-8 and TRBJ2-1; 9 nucleotides agree with TRBD2. With 3 bases clipped from V and 4 bases from J, the junction kept 4 bases outside the gene matches. Germline V gene sequence: CDR1 SGHVS, CDR2 FQNEAQ. The CDR3 consists of 15 residues. CDR3 in DNA: TGTGCCAGCAGCTTCCCTAGCGGGGAATACAATGAGCAGTTCTTC. It encodes CASSFPSGEYNEQFF.

CDR3 in amino acids: CASSSAGTSVETQYF. The DNA of the CDR3 is TGTGCCAGCAGCTCAGCCGGGACTAGCGTAGAGACCCAGTACTTC. This chain joins TRBV7-6 and TRBJ2-5; 10 nucleotides agree with TRBD2. J was trimmed by 4 bases and V by 4 bases; bases with no gene match: 6. The germline gives CDR1 SGHVS, CDR2 FNYEAQ. The CDR3 is 15 residues long.

The chain uses TRBV4-2 and TRBJ1-2; D might be TRBD1 (5 bases). Germline-derived CDR1 and CDR2 are LGHNA and YNFKEQ. The CDR3 runs 14 residues. V lost 4 bases, J lost 7 bases, and 16 bases lay in between. The CDR3 nucleotides read TGTGCCAGCAGCCCGGGACCTTCGAATTTTGGCTACACCTTC. This gives the protein CASSPGPSNFGYTF.

The J gene is TRBJ1-2, the V gene TRBV9; no clear D gene. Germline V gene data show CDR1 as SGDLS and CDR2 as YYNGEE. The CDR3 has 14 residues. V was clipped by 0 bases and J by 4 bases, with 10 bases between them. The CDR3 bases are TGTGCCAGCAGCGTAGTCGACGCAGGCTATGGCTACACCTTC. The encoded protein is CASSVVDAGYGYTF.

The chain employs TRBV4-2 and TRBJ2-5; TRBD2 matches at 10 bases. Per the germline V gene, CDR1 is LGHNA and CDR2 is YNFKEQ. Trimming at V came to 1 base and at J to 3 bases, leaving 8 bases not matched to a gene. The CDR3 totals 17 residues. The CDR3 reads CASSQVGTSGEEETQYF. The CDR3 DNA reads TGTGCCAGCAGCCAAGTGGGAACTAGCGGGGAAGAAGAGACCCAGTACTTC.